A single sample is the source of the 22 T cell receptor beta chains below, sequenced in a study of blood T cells in healthy people across ages. A second PCR, run for about 7 to 11 cycles, used a sample-barcoded 5' primer plus a J-beta primer mix. TCRdb processed the 5' RACE reads anew with MiXCR; each CDR3 protein has one entry. The table lists about 650,000 distinct CDR3 sequences, around 32% of them singletons. Input material: blood. The receptors were gathered from a woman older than 75 in good health.

This clonotype was observed many times. The CDR3 loop is CASSVGDRGHIQYF. The CDR3, as DNA: TGTGCCAGCAGCGTAGGGGACAGGGGACACATTCAGTACTTC. The rearrangement uses TRBV9 and TRBJ2-4; 10 bases are a match to TRBD1. The V gene end was trimmed by 0 bases and the J gene end by 8 bases; junction bases not matched to a gene: 2. This CDR3 contains 14 residues. Looked up from germline, CDR1 is SGDLS and CDR2 is YYNGEE.

This clonotype came up many times. The chain has TRBV5-4 and TRBJ2-3; possible D gene TRBD2, 7 bases. Germline CDR1 is SGHNT and CDR2 is YYREEE (reference sequence). V dropped 7 bases and J dropped 5 bases, with 23 bases sitting between them. The CDR3 spans 16 residues. For the CDR3, the DNA is TGTGCCAGCCATAGAGGGGGGGGCCAACCCGGAGATACGCAGTATTTT. Encoded protein: CASHRGGGQPGDTQYF. Full variable domain (remainder filled in from reference TRBV5-4 and TRBJ2-3): ETGVTQSPTHLIKTRGQQVTLRCSSQSGHNTVSWYQQALGQGPQFIFQYYREEENGRGNFPPRFSGLQFPNYSSELNVNALELDDSALYLCASHRGGGQPGDTQYFGPGTRLTVL.

Of note for this clonotype: A much larger clone differs by one base, so this may be a read error. V usage is TRBV20-1 and J usage is TRBJ2-5; perhaps TRBD2 as D (7 bases). The germline V gene encodes CDR1 DFQATT and CDR2 SNEGSKA (reference sequence). CDR3 length: 12 amino acids. In DNA, the CDR3 is TGCAGTACTAGGGGGGGGGGTGAGACCCAGTACTTC. This gives the protein CSTRGGGETQYF.

CDR3 coding DNA: TGTGCCAGCAGCCCAGGACTAGCTCGTAATGAGCAGTTCTTC. Its protein is CASSPGLARNEQFF. The chain recombines TRBV7-2 with TRBJ2-1; 8 bases are shared with TRBD2. The CDR3 has 14 residues. CDR1 is SGHTA and CDR2 is FQGNSA in the germline V gene. Trimming removed 5 bases from V and 7 bases from J; junction bases left unmatched: 7.

This clonotype was seen a handful of times. The gene calls are TRBV5-1 and TRBJ2-2, with D tentatively TRBD2 (6 bases). CDR3 length: 15 amino acids. Trimming pared 0 bases from V and 8 bases from J, leaving 14 bases between. The V gene's germline CDR1 is SGHRS and CDR2 YFSETQ. The CDR3 DNA reads TGCGCCAGCAGCTTGGAGGCAGGGAGGATTGGGGAGCTGTTTTTT. Translated, it gives CASSLEAGRIGELFF.

The rearrangement joins TRBV14 to TRBJ1-1; TRBD1 might be the D (5 bases). Germline V gives CDR1 SGHDN, CDR2 FVKESK. V was cut by 4 bases and J by 6 bases, with 18 bases left in between. This CDR3 region has 15 residues. This chain's CDR3 is CASSPFGTVGSEAFF. CDR3 bases: TGTGCCAGCAGCCCCTTCGGGACGGTGGGGTCTGAAGCTTTCTTT.

As regards this clonotype: One base away lies a much larger clone, so this may be a sequencing read error. The rearrangement links TRBV12-3 or TRBV12-4 to TRBJ2-1, with TRBD2 matching over 14 bases. The junction had 21 bases not matched to a gene; V was cut back by 7 bases and J by 13 bases. CDR3 length equals 18 residues. CDR3 region: CASTSGLAGGPEEETQFF. The CDR3 nucleotides read TGTGCCAGCACCTCAGGACTAGCGGGGGGTCCGGAAGAAGAGACCCAGTTCTTC.

The chain links TRBV5-1 to TRBJ2-3; 7 positions match TRBD2. The CDR3 spans 16 residues. Trimming at V came to 7 bases and at J to 5 bases, leaving 16 bases not matched to a gene. Per germline, CDR1 SGHRS and CDR2 YFSETQ. CDR3 DNA: TGCGCCAGCGCTCCCCGAAGGACTAGAGCCGGAGATACGCAGTATTTT. This sequence encodes CASAPRRTRAGDTQYF.

This clonotype came up many times. The genes are TRBV12-3 or TRBV12-4 and TRBJ1-1, with D perhaps matching TRBD1 (6 bases). With 3 bases removed from V and 3 bases from J, the gap between germline ends came to 20 bases. CDR3 length: 17 amino acids. The CDR3 region has the DNA TGTGCCAGCAGTTTTCGGGGGGGCAGCCTGAGAGACACTGAAGCTTTCTTT. This codes for CASSFRGGSLRDTEAFF.

This clonotype turned up a few times. The chain has TRBV30 and TRBJ2-1, with D tentatively TRBD1 or TRBD2 (6 bases each). V lost 0 bases and J lost 1, with 13 bases in between. Germline V gene lookup returns CDR1 GTSNPN and CDR2 SVGIG (reference sequence). The CDR3 spans 16 residues. The CDR3 DNA is TGTGCCTGGAGTGTAGGTCGGGGGCCTTCCTACAATGAGCAGTTCTTC. Protein: CAWSVGRGPSYNEQFF.

This clonotype was recorded at least ten times. V gene TRBV5-5 combines with J gene TRBJ1-4, with no clear D. The CDR3 loop spans 13 amino acids. Germline values: CDR1 SGHKS, CDR2 YYEKEE (reference sequence). V was clipped by 2 bases and J by 8 bases, with 10 bases between them. The CDR3 loop reads CASSFSPGEKLFF. In DNA, the CDR3 is TGTGCCAGCAGCTTCTCCCCGGGGGAAAAACTGTTTTTT.

This clonotype was seen ten or more times. The CDR3 loop is CASSFPASGVQETQYF. In DNA form, the CDR3 reads TGTGCCAGCAGCTTCCCGGCTAGCGGGGTCCAAGAGACCCAGTACTTC. V usage is TRBV7-2 and J usage is TRBJ2-5, with TRBD2 matching over 9 bases. In germline, CDR1 is SGHTA, CDR2 FQGNSA. Unmatched junction bases numbered 6, after V lost 3 bases and J lost 1 base. The length of the CDR3 is 16 residues.

This clonotype was observed many times. This chain uses TRBV6-1 with TRBJ1-5; D is ambiguous. The CDR3 contains 13 residues. Germline values: CDR1 MNHNS, CDR2 SASEGT. Between the trimmed V and J ends, which lost 10 bases and 5 bases, there was a span of 15 bases. CDR3 loop: CATSTRRDQPQHF. The CDR3 DNA reads as TGTGCCACCTCTACTCGGCGGGATCAGCCCCAGCATTTT.

This clonotype was observed once. The chain employs TRBV12-3 or TRBV12-4 and TRBJ1-1; 7 positions match TRBD1. V lost 2 bases, J lost 4 bases, and 7 bases stayed unmatched. The CDR3 runs 15 residues. Here the CDR3 DNA reads TGTGCCAGCAGTTTACGTGGCAGGGGGTTCACTGAAGCTTTCTTT. This gives the protein CASSLRGRGFTEAFF.

A word on this clonotype: This may come from a read error, since a much larger clone is one base off. The CDR3 region is CASSHVASAEAFF. Written as DNA, the CDR3 is TGTGCCAGCAGTCACGTTGCTAGCGCTGAAGCTTTCTTT. V is TRBV6-6 and J is TRBJ1-1, with D hard to call. The V gene's germline CDR1 is MNHNY and CDR2 SVGAGI (reference sequence). Trimming removed 5 bases from V and 6 bases from J, with 13 bases in between. There are 13 residues in the CDR3.

This chain joins TRBV9 and TRBJ2-2; no clear D. Trimming took off 0 bases at V and 7 bases at J, with 7 bases between the two ends. This CDR3 contains 13 residues. The germline V gene encodes CDR1 SGDLS and CDR2 YYNGEE. The CDR3 DNA sequence: TGTGCCAGCAGCGTAGCTACGGGCGGGGAGCTGTTTTTT. This encodes CASSVATGGELFF.

This clonotype has at least ten counts. J is TRBJ2-7 and V is TRBV9; D unresolved. Per germline, CDR1 SGDLS and CDR2 YYNGEE. CDR3 size: 13 residues. Trimming stripped 4 bases from V and 0 bases from J, with 8 bases between. The chain's CDR3 is CASSRDASYEQYF. For the CDR3, the DNA is TGTGCCAGCAGCCGCGACGCCTCCTACGAGCAGTACTTC.

This clonotype was seen repeatedly, ten times or more. J is TRBJ1-1 and V is TRBV4-3, with D tentatively TRBD1 (5 bases). The germline CDR1 and CDR2 sequences are LGHNA and YSLEER. V lost 2 bases and J lost 4, with 8 bases in between. The length of the CDR3 is 13 residues. CDR3 protein: CASSQLQGTEAFF. CDR3 DNA sequence: TGCGCCAGCAGCCAACTCCAGGGCACTGAAGCTTTCTTT.

This clonotype was counted only a few times. The chain carries TRBV5-5 and TRBJ1-1; the D is unclear. Trimming removed 0 bases at V and 0 bases at J, with 9 bases between. Per germline, CDR1 SGHKS and CDR2 YYEKEE (reference sequence). There are 15 residues in the CDR3. CDR3 loop: CASSLDVTVNTEAFF. CDR3 coding DNA: TGTGCCAGCAGCTTGGACGTGACGGTGAACACTGAAGCTTTCTTT.

This clonotype came up many times. The rearrangement joins TRBV7-2 to TRBJ2-1; 10 nucleotides align to TRBD2. Trimming cost V 5 bases and J 0 bases; bases outside gene matches: 4. Looked up from germline, CDR1 is SGHTA and CDR2 is FQGNSA. The CDR3 spans 16 residues. CDR3 nucleotides: TGTGCCAGCAGCCTGAGCGGGGGGGCCTCCTACAATGAGCAGTTCTTC. This gives the protein CASSLSGGASYNEQFF.

For the CDR3, the DNA is TGTGCCAGCAGCCCGGATATGGCCCTAACCACTGAAGCTTTCTTT. Its protein product is CASSPDMALTTEAFF. The chain combines TRBV3-1 with TRBJ1-1; D not certain. V gave up 4 bases and J gave up 4 bases, with 16 bases separating them. CDR1 and CDR2 (germline): LGHDT, YNNKEL (reference sequence). The CDR3 spans 15 residues.

This clonotype was seen many times. J is TRBJ2-3 and V is TRBV9, with 11 bases matching TRBD1. Germline V lookup: CDR1 SGDLS, CDR2 YYNGEE. This CDR3 is 16 amino acids long. J gave up 4 bases and V 2 bases, and 6 bases lay outside the gene matches. The CDR3 nucleotides read TGTGCCAGCAGCGTTGGACAGGGGGCTTGGGCAGATACGCAGTATTTT. Translating it yields CASSVGQGAWADTQYF.